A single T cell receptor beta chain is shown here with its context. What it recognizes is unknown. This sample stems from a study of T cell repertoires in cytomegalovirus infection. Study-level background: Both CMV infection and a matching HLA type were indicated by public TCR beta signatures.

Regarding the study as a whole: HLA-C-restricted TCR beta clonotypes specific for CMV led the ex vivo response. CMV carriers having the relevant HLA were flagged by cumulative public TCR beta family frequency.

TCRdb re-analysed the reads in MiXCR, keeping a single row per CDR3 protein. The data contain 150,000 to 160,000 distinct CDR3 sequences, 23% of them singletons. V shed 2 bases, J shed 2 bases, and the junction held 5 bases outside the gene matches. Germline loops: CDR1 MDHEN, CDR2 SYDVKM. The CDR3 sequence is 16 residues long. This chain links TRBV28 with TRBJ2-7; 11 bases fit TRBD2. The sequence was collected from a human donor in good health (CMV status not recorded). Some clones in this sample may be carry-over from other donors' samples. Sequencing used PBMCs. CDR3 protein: CASSLVGTSGPYEQYF. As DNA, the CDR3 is TGTGCCAGCAGTTTAGTTGGGACTAGCGGTCCCTACGAGCAGTACTTC.